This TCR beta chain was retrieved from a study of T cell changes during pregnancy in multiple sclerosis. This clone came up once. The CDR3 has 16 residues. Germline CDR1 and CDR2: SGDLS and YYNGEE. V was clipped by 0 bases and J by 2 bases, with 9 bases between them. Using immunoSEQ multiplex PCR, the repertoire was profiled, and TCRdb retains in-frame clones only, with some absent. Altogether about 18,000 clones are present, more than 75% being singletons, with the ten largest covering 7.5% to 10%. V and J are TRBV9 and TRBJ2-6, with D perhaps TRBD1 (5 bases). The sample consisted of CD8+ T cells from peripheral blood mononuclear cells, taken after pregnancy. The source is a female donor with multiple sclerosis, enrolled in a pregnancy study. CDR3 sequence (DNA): TGTGCCAGCAGCGTAGAGGGGTCTCCTGGGGCCAACGTCCTGACTTTC. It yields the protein CASSVEGSPGANVLTF.